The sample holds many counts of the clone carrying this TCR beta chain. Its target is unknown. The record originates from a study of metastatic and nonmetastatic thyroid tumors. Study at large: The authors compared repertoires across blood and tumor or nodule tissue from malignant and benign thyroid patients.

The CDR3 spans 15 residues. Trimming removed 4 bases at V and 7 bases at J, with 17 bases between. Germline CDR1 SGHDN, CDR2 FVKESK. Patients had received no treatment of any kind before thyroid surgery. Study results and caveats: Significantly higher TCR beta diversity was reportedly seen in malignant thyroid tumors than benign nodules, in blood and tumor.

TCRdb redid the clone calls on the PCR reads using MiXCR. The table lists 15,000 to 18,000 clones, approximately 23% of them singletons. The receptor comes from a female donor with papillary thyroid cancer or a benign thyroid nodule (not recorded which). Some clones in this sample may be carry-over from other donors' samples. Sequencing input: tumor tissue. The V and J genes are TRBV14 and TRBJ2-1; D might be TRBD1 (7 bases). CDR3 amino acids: CASSPRGQGVNEQFF. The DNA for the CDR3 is TGTGCCAGCAGCCCCCGGGGGCAGGGGGTGAATGAGCAGTTCTTC.